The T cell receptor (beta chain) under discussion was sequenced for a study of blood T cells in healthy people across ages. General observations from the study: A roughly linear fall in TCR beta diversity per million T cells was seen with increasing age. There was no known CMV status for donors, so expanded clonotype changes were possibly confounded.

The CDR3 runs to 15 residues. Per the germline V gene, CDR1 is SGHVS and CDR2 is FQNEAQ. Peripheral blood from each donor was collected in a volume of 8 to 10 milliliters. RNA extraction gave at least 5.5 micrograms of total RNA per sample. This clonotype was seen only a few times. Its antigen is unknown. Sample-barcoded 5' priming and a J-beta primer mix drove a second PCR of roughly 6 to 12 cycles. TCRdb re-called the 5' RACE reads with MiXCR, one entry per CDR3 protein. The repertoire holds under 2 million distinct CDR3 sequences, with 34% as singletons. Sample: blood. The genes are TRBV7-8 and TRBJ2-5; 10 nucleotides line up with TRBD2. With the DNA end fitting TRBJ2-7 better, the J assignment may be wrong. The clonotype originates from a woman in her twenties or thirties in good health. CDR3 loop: CASGPMGLANYEQYF. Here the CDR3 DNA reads TGTGCCAGCGGACCGATGGGACTAGCGAACTACGAGCAGTACTTC.